This TCR beta chain appears in the sequencing data of a study of T cells after yellow fever vaccination. The wider study: SMART-Seq v4 Ultra Low Input prepared the low-cell-number fractions.

Germline CDR1 reads KGHDR; CDR2 reads SFDVKD. Trimming stripped 4 bases from V and 3 bases from J, with 10 bases between. This CDR3 contains 14 residues. UMIs and a universal primer site were added when TCR cDNA was made by 5'RACE template switching. Each CDR3 protein is one row after TCRdb ran MiXCR on the 5' RACE reads. The table lists 310,000 or so distinct CDR3 sequences, around 6.8% of them singletons. The specimen was PBMCs, collected 45 days after the first yellow fever vaccination. This receptor was taken from a man aged 18 to 30 who received the YFV17D yellow fever vaccine. V gene TRBV24-1 combines with J gene TRBJ2-3; D is unresolved. The CDR3 DNA is TGTGCCACCAGTGAGGCGGTCCTGACAGATACGCAGTATTTT. Translation gives CATSEAVLTDTQYF.